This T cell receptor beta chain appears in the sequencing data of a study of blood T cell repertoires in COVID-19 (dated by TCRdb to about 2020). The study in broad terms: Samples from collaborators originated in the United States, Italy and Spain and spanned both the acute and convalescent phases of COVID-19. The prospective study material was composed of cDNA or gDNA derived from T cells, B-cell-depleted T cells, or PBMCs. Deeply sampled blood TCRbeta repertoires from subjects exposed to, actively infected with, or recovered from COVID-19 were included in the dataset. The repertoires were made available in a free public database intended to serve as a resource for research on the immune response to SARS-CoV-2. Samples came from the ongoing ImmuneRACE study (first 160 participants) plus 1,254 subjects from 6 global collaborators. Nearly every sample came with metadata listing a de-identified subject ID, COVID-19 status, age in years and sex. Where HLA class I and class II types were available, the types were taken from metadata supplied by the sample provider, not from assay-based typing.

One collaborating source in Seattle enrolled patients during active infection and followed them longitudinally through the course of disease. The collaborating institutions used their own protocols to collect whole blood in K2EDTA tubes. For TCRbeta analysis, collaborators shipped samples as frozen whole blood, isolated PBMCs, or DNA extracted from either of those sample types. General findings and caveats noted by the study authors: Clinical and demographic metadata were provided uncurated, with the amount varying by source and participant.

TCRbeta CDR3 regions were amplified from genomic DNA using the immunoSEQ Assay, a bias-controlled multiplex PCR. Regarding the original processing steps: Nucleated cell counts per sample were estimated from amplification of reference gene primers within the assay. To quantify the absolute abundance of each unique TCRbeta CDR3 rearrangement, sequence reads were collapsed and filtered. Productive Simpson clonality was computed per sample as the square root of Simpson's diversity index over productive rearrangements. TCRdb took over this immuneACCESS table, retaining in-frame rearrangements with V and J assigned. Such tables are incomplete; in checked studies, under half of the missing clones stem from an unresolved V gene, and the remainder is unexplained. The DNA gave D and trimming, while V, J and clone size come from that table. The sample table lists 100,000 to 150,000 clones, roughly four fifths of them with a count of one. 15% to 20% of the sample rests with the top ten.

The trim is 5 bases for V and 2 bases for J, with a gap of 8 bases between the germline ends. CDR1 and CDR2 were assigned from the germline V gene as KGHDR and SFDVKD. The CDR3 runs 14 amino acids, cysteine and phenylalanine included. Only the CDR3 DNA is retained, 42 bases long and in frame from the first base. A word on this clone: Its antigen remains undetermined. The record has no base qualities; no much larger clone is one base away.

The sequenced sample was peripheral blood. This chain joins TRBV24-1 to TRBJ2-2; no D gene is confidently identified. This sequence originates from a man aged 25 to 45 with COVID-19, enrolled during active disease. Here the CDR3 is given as CATSVQSNTGELFF. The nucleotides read TGTGCCACCAGTGTACAGTCTAACACCGGGGAGCTGTTTTTT.